One and the same sample provided the 22 T cell receptor beta chains below, sequenced in a study of shared clonotypes between healthy human individuals. Sequenced by immunoSEQ multiplex PCR; TCRdb stores in-frame clones only, minus some. The sample shows 1.6 million or so clones, 98% of them seen only once. Material for sequencing was naive CD4+ T cells sorted from blood. Subset reported: CD45RA+ positively selected. The receptor source for this set is a man under 40 in good health.

The DNA of the CDR3 is TGTGCCAGCAGCCCCAAAGGGGCGGGAGTAGGTAATGAGCAGTTCTTC. Translating it yields CASSPKGAGVGNEQFF. V usage is TRBV5-6 and J usage is TRBJ2-1; TRBD2 matches 7 bases. The CDR3 totals 16 residues. With V trimmed by 4 bases and J by 7 bases, 14 bases remained unmatched. The germline CDR1 and CDR2 sequences are SGHDT and YYEEEE. Variable domain in full (rest from reference TRBV5-6 and TRBJ2-1): DAGVTQSPTHLIKTRGQQVTLRCSPKSGHDTVSWYQQALGQGPQFIFQYYEEEERQRGNFPDRFSGHQFPNYSSELNVNALLLGDSALYLCASSPKGAGVGNEQFFGPGTRLTVL.

The chain has TRBV30 and TRBJ2-7; 9 positions agree with TRBD1. The ends lost 8 bases at V and 0 bases at J; junction bases unmatched: 11. This CDR3 spans 15 amino acids. Germline V gene sequence: CDR1 GTSNPN, CDR2 SVGIG (reference sequence). CDR3 in amino acids: CAGLLGTGISYEQYF. The DNA for the CDR3 is TGTGCCGGACTACTGGGGACAGGGATCTCCTACGAGCAGTACTTC.

The chain combines TRBV28 with TRBJ1-4, with 7 bases lining up with TRBD1. There are 15 residues in the CDR3. The germline V gene has CDR1 MDHEN and CDR2 SYDVKM. V shed 5 bases, J shed 4 bases, and the junction held 7 bases outside the gene matches. The CDR3 bases are TGTGCCAGCAGTACCCCGACAGGGTATAATGAAAAACTGTTTTTT. Its translation: CASSTPTGYNEKLFF.

This clone came up once. V and J are TRBV5-5 and TRBJ2-7; D possibly corresponds to TRBD1 (5 bases). V was trimmed by 5 bases and J by 0 bases, leaving 12 bases between them. Germline V gene lookup returns CDR1 SGHKS and CDR2 YYEKEE (reference sequence). The CDR3 has 14 residues. The CDR3 sequence is CASSNQGLSYEQYF. The CDR3 nucleotides are TGTGCCAGCAGTAATCAGGGCCTCTCCTACGAGCAGTACTTC.

The chain recombines TRBV10-3 with TRBJ2-7; TRBD2 matches at 7 bases. The germline gives CDR1 ENHRY, CDR2 SYGVKD. The CDR3 contains 12 residues. Trimming took 6 bases from V and 12 from J; bases not matched to a gene: 11. The CDR3 coding sequence is TGTGCCATCAGAACCTCCGGGGGGTTAGCGTACTTC. Amino acids: CAIRTSGGLAYF.

The chain is built from TRBV28 and TRBJ1-4, with D perhaps TRBD1 (6 bases). Trimming removed 0 bases at V and 7 bases at J, with 21 bases between. Germline CDR1 reads MDHEN; CDR2 reads SYDVKM. The CDR3 runs to 18 residues. This CDR3 reads CASSLWSGTLILGEKLFF. As DNA, the CDR3 is TGTGCCAGCAGTTTATGGTCCGGGACATTAATCCTTGGTGAAAAACTGTTTTTT.

V is TRBV6-6 and J is TRBJ2-1, with D perhaps matching TRBD1 (7 bases). Trimming cost V 6 bases and J 7 bases, with 16 bases left between them. The CDR3 spans 14 residues. Germline lookup yields CDR1 MNHNY and CDR2 SVGAGI (reference sequence). The CDR3 spells CASRGPTGRNEQFF. The CDR3 DNA reads as TGTGCCAGCAGGGGACCGACAGGGAGGAATGAGCAGTTCTTC.

J is TRBJ2-5 and V is TRBV9; 10 positions agree with TRBD2. V was pared by 3 bases and J by 5 bases, with 10 bases of the junction left unmatched. This CDR3 spans 16 amino acids. The germline V gene has CDR1 SGDLS and CDR2 YYNGEE. As DNA, the CDR3 is TGTGCCAGCAGCGGTAGCGGGAGGCCCCTCGGGGAGACCCAGTACTTC. Its protein product is CASSGSGRPLGETQYF.

The chain links TRBV9 to TRBJ2-6; no clear D. The CDR3 runs to 15 residues. In germline, CDR1 is SGDLS, CDR2 YYNGEE. V lost 4 bases and J 3 bases, leaving 11 bases between the germline ends. In DNA form, the CDR3 reads TGTGCCAGCAGCCTCCCACGATTTGGGGCCAACGTCCTGACTTTC. Translated, it gives CASSLPRFGANVLTF.

This chain uses TRBV29-1 with TRBJ1-2; maybe TRBD1 (6 bases). The CDR3 has 12 residues. The V and J ends lost 6 bases and 8 bases respectively, with 16 bases between them. Germline CDR1 reads SQVTM; CDR2 reads ANQGSEA. The CDR3 is CSVRLGGGGYTF. As DNA, the CDR3 is TGCAGCGTCCGCCTCGGGGGCGGGGGCTACACCTTC.

The chain links TRBV11-2 to TRBJ1-3; D is unresolved. The CDR3 loop spans 15 amino acids. Trimming stripped 3 bases from V and 0 bases from J, with 9 bases between. CDR1 and CDR2 from the germline V gene are SGHAT and FQNNGV. CDR3 amino acids: CASSLAISSGNTIYF. In DNA form, the CDR3 reads TGTGCCAGCAGCTTGGCGATATCCTCTGGAAACACCATATATTTT.

This chain uses TRBV29-1 with TRBJ1-2; weak D call: TRBD1 (5 bases). The CDR3 runs 12 residues. From germline, CDR1 is SQVTM and CDR2 ANQGSEA. V lost 6 bases and J lost 4, with 12 bases in between. The CDR3 is CSVGASAYGYTF. Written as DNA, the CDR3 is TGCAGCGTAGGGGCTTCGGCCTATGGCTACACCTTC.

CDR3 sequence: CASSSEGTSTDTQYF. The CDR3 DNA follows: TGTGCCAGCAGTTCAGAGGGAACTAGCACAGATACGCAGTATTTT. The chain couples TRBV28 to TRBJ2-3; tentatively, D is TRBD2 (5 bases). This CDR3 has 15 residues. Germline CDR1 MDHEN, CDR2 SYDVKM. V was trimmed by 4 bases and J by 0 bases, leaving 11 bases between them.

This clone was picked up one time. This CDR3 is CASSEGGRRGYTF. The DNA of the CDR3 is TGTGCCAGCAGCGAGGGGGGTCGGCGAGGCTACACCTTC. V usage is TRBV28 and J usage is TRBJ1-2, with D perhaps matching TRBD1 (6 bases). This CDR3 contains 13 residues. V was cut by 6 bases and J by 8 bases, with 16 bases left in between. CDR1 MDHEN and CDR2 SYDVKM come from the germline V gene.

The chain joins TRBV28 to TRBJ1-1; D unresolved. Germline V gene data show CDR1 as MDHEN and CDR2 as SYDVKM. This CDR3 has 10 amino acids. The V and J ends lost 6 bases and 1 base respectively, with 0 bases between them. This CDR3 is CASRNTEAFF. In DNA form, the CDR3 reads TGTGCCAGCAGGAACACTGAAGCTTTCTTT.

CDR3 region: CASSLRGETQYF. DNA of the CDR3: TGTGCCAGCAGCTTACGGGGGGAGACCCAGTACTTC. The chain recombines TRBV11-3 with TRBJ2-5, with TRBD2 as a possible D gene (6 bases). Deletions cut 2 bases from V and 5 bases from J, with 6 bases between. Germline-derived CDR1 and CDR2 are SGHNT and YENEEA. The CDR3 has 12 residues. The full variable domain, in which reference TRBV11-3 and TRBJ2-5 provide the parts outside the CDR3, is EAGVVQSPRYKIIEKKQPVAFWCNPISGHNTLYWYLQNLGQGPELLIRYENEEAVDDSQLPKDRFSAERLKGVDSTLKIQPAELGDSAVYLCASSLRGETQYFGPGTRLLVL.

Note on this clone: This specimen includes other DNA sequences encoding the same CDR3. The DNA of the CDR3 is TGCAGTGCTAGTCTGGGCAATGAGCAGTTCTTC. Translating gives CSASLGNEQFF. This sequence joins TRBV20-1 and TRBJ2-1, with no clear D. Germline V gene data show CDR1 as DFQATT and CDR2 as SNEGSKA (reference sequence). Trimming shortened V by 3 bases and J by 6 bases, and 6 bases separated the two germline ends. The CDR3 contains 11 residues.

The genes are TRBV15 and TRBJ1-1, with TRBD1 matching over 7 bases. Germline values: CDR1 LNHNV, CDR2 YYDKDF (reference sequence). This CDR3 is 15 amino acids long. V gave up 5 bases and J gave up 4 bases; unmatched junction bases: 10. The CDR3 reads CATSVQQGSRTEAFF. In nucleotides, the CDR3 is TGTGCCACCAGCGTACAACAGGGGTCCCGCACTGAAGCTTTCTTT.

The chain links TRBV12-5 to TRBJ2-5, with D perhaps TRBD2 (5 bases). CDR1 is LGHNT and CDR2 is FRNRAP in the germline V gene. V was cut by 5 bases and J by 7 bases, with 14 bases left in between. The CDR3 has 13 amino acids. In DNA form, the CDR3 reads TGTGCTAGTGGTGATTTTGTGGCGGGGACCCAGTACTTC. This translates into CASGDFVAGTQYF.

The CDR3 DNA is TGTGCCAGCAGCTTAGCGTTTCAGTGGGGACAGGGGTTCTCTGGAAACACCATATATTTT. This codes for CASSLAFQWGQGFSGNTIYF. The V call is TRBV7-7, the J call TRBJ1-3; TRBD1 agrees at 10 bases. V lost 0 bases and J lost 0; bases outside the gene matches: 11. Germline CDR1 SSHAT, CDR2 FNYEAQ (reference sequence). This CDR3 is 20 amino acids long.

The rearrangement links TRBV28 to TRBJ2-1; either TRBD1 or TRBD2 may supply D (5 bases each). The CDR3 runs 18 residues. The germline gives CDR1 MDHEN, CDR2 SYDVKM. Trimming took off 4 bases at V and 0 bases at J, with 19 bases between the two ends. CDR3 sequence reads: CASSSSGASIGSYNEQFF. DNA of the CDR3: TGTGCCAGCAGTTCGTCCGGGGCTTCCATCGGCTCCTACAATGAGCAGTTCTTC.

CDR3 region: CASSQGIGYEQYF. Here the CDR3 DNA reads TGTGCCAGCAGTCAGGGTATAGGCTACGAGCAGTACTTC. The V call is TRBV7-9, the J call TRBJ2-7; weak D call: TRBD1 (5 bases). V lost 6 bases, J lost 3 bases, and 12 bases lay in between. Germline CDR1 and CDR2: SEHNR and FQNEAQ (reference sequence). This CDR3 has 13 amino acids.